Listed below are T cell receptor beta chains from one sample, sequenced in a study of cytomegalovirus exposure and HLA in healthy donors. The assay was immunoSEQ multiplex PCR, and TCRdb's table has in-frame clones only and misses some. Of under 200,000 clones in the sample, 80% to 90% were seen once. Sequencing used PBMCs. These receptors were collected from a woman between 18 and 29 years old in good health and CMV-seronegative. Each CDR3 is given without its conserved first and last residue.

TRBJ2-1 | TRBV2 | ASSARDRLTYNEQF
TRBJ1-1 | TRBV7-9 | ASSLPQGNTEAF
TRBJ2-3 | TRBV11-3 | ASSFTSGSGTDTQY
TRBJ2-6 | TRBV7-3 | ASSFEAAGANVLT
TRBJ2-3 | TRBV7-2 | ASSAQGTGADTQY
TRBJ2-1 | TRBV4-1 | ASSSLNFLGSSYNEQF
TRBJ2-3 | TRBV2 | ASRASSGGFVGDTQY
TRBJ1-2 | TRBV28 | ASSQPGQGIVDGYT
TRBJ1-4 | TRBV5-1 | ASSLARTGFNEKLF
TRBJ2-3 | TRBV13 | ASSFPQGSTDTQY
TRBJ1-1 | TRBV5-1 | ASSFTKTGRGTEAF
TRBJ1-2 | TRBV5-1 | ASSLAQGYGYGYT
TRBJ1-5 | TRBV5-6 | ASSLTGKTQPQH
TRBJ1-4 | TRBV7-9 | ASSFTGREKLF
TRBJ2-7 | TRBV4-3 | ASSQESRLAGRAPYEQY
TRBJ2-7 | TRBV5-1 | ASSPPMSPGQY
TRBJ2-1 | TRBV6-4 | ASSEVPRGRRGENEQF
TRBJ2-3 | TRBV5-1 | ASSSLRRGAEDTQY
TRBJ2-3 | TRBV6-5 | ASSYGQGAYTQY
TRBJ2-1 | TRBV5-6 | ATFRRREGPEQF
TRBJ2-4 | TRBV19 | ASSISISDSGGGKNIQY
TRBJ2-3 | TRBV27 | ASRMNSVWDTQY
TRBJ2-7 | TRBV4-1 | ASSPGGEQY
TRBJ1-4 | TRBV7-6 | ASSPRSTNEKLF
TRBJ2-2 | TRBV29-1 | SVAGTSGINTGELF
TRBJ1-1 | TRBV5-1 | ASSLAAGNTEAF
TRBJ2-6 | TRBV27 | ASSLRPGTGVSGANVLT
TRBJ1-1 | TRBV5-1 | ASSLAGGLNTEAF
TRBJ1-2 | TRBV6-4 | ASSEGPLGYGYT
TRBJ2-5 | TRBV5-1 | ASSPREGETQY
TRBJ1-5 | TRBV7-9 | ASSPLAGGFGQPQH
TRBJ2-4 | TRBV18 | ASSPLDRALAKNIQY
TRBJ1-2 | TRBV19 | ASSIGQDGYT
TRBJ1-4 | TRBV19 | ASSMRQPNEKLF
TRBJ1-5 | TRBV4-1 | ASSQEWRQPQH
TRBJ1-1 | TRBV25-1 | ASSPSTSGNTEAF
TRBJ1-6 | TRBV14 | ASSLMGLPLH
TRBJ2-1 | TRBV7-8 | ASSPYHSDRMSSYNEQF
TRBJ1-6 | TRBV30 | AWSRPAGGNSPLH
TRBJ1-5 | TRBV5-6 | ASSPGVRSNQPQH
TRBJ2-3 | TRBV4-2 | ASSQETSGVLADTQY
TRBJ2-7 | TRBV4-1 | ASSQDSGYSLQY
TRBJ1-2 | TRBV5-1 | ASSLEGGEYGYT
TRBJ2-1 | TRBV10-1 | ASGESRNEQF
TRBJ1-4 | TRBV6-1 | ASHGWGGPNEKLF
TRBJ1-5 | TRBV7-9 | ASSIDADQPQH
TRBJ1-4 | TRBV15 | ATSSPQGGLGRGEKLF
TRBJ2-3 | TRBV5-6 | ASSLELAGADTQY
TRBJ1-2 | TRBV4-3 | ASSQERAGSYGYT
TRBJ2-7 | TRBV13 | ASSSYMDRGTYEQY
TRBJ2-7 | TRBV19 | ASSMGWTSEQY
TRBJ1-1 | TRBV18 | ASSPSGTANTEAF
TRBJ2-7 | TRBV11-2 | ASSFSQGYYEQY
TRBJ2-2 | TRBV5-6 | ASSFGTSLSYRELF
TRBJ2-7 | TRBV6-5 | ASSSGTLGYYEQY